What follows are 25 T cell receptor beta chains derived from one specimen sequenced in a study of T cell repertoires in aging, cancer and after chemotherapy. Rearranged V-D-J TRB sequences were amplified with a mixed TRB-A/B primer pool. Each CDR3 protein gets one entry after TCRdb re-called the multiplex PCR reads with MiXCR. The sample holds roughly 6,000 distinct CDR3 sequences, 25% to 30% seen once. Amplification of TCR beta used genomic DNA extracted from peripheral blood. Sequencing was done on a sample of blood. These receptors came from a human donor in good health.

This chain links TRBV6-5 with TRBJ2-3; 9 nucleotides line up with TRBD2. The germline CDR1 and CDR2 sequences are MNHEY and SVGAGI. The CDR3 covers 16 residues. Trimming took 6 bases from V and 6 from J; bases not matched to a gene: 13. In DNA form, the CDR3 reads TGTGCCAGCAGCCGAGCGGGAGGTACCGGGTCTGATACGCAGTATTTT. Its protein product is CASSRAGGTGSDTQYF.

The chain uses TRBV5-6 and TRBJ2-7; TRBD1 might be the D (5 bases). Trimming took off 3 bases at V and 4 bases at J, with 14 bases between the two ends. The CDR3 length is 14 residues. The germline CDR1 and CDR2 sequences are SGHDT and YYEEEE. CDR3 loop: CASSSTRTTYEQYF. Here the CDR3 DNA reads TGTGCCAGCAGCTCCACCAGGACAACGTACGAGCAGTACTTC.

By proportion, this clonotype is medium-sized (0.01 to 0.1%). This sequence joins TRBV19 and TRBJ2-1, with D possibly matching TRBD2 (6 bases). Deletions cut 3 bases from V and 4 bases from J, with 13 bases between. The germline CDR1 and CDR2 sequences are LNHDA and SQIVND (reference sequence). This CDR3 region has 15 residues. The CDR3 coding sequence is TGTGCCAGTAGTATCCACCTAGGAGGGTACAATGAGCAGTTCTTC. Its translation: CASSIHLGGYNEQFF.

This rearrangement joins TRBV30 to TRBJ2-5; 8 bases agree with TRBD2. CDR1 is GTSNPN and CDR2 is SVGIG in the germline V gene (reference sequence). The CDR3 length is 12 residues. V shed 2 bases, J shed 5 bases, and the junction held 1 base outside the gene matches. Written as DNA, the CDR3 is TGTGCCTGGAGTCGGGGGGGGGAGACCCAGTACTTC. It codes for CAWSRGGETQYF.

This clonotype is medium-sized within its sample. The rearrangement joins TRBV29-1 to TRBJ1-5; D is uncertain. The CDR3 loop spans 13 amino acids. Between the trimmed V and J ends, which lost 4 bases and 3 bases, there was a span of 10 bases. CDR1 and CDR2 (germline): SQVTM, ANQGSEA. DNA of the CDR3: TGCAGCGTTGGTGAAAGGGTCAATCAGCCCCAGCATTTT. Protein sequence: CSVGERVNQPQHF.

This rearrangement joins TRBV19 to TRBJ1-5; the D is unclear. The CDR3 spans 15 residues. V lost 3 bases to trimming and J lost 0 bases, with 9 bases between them. CDR1 and CDR2 from the germline V gene are LNHDA and SQIVND (reference sequence). CDR3 protein: CASSIVFLSNQPQHF. DNA of the CDR3: TGTGCCAGTAGTATTGTATTCCTTAGCAATCAGCCCCAGCATTTT.

J is TRBJ2-1 and V is TRBV23-1; 12 positions agree with TRBD1. TRBV23-1 is flagged as an ORF with uncertain function. There are 14 residues in the CDR3. V trimming: 6 bases; J trimming: 8 bases; junction bases outside the gene matches: 5. CDR3 DNA sequence: TGCGCCAGCAGGGGGGGACAGGGGGCAGATGAGCAGTTCTTC. Amino acid sequence: CASRGGQGADEQFF.

This clonotype was observed once. This chain's CDR3 is CASSSLGAGGRESPLHF. The CDR3 bases are TGTGCCAGCAGCTCACTCGGGGCAGGGGGTAGGGAATCACCCCTCCACTTT. V and J are TRBV7-4 and TRBJ1-6, with 7 bases that match TRBD1. The germline CDR1 and CDR2 sequences are SGHVT and SQSDAQ. This CDR3 region has 17 residues. V lost 4 bases, J lost 10 bases, and 16 bases stayed unmatched.

CDR3 protein: CASSLRAGGETQYF. The CDR3 DNA reads TGTGCCAGCAGTTTAAGGGCAGGGGGAGAGACCCAGTACTTC. The V call is TRBV12-3 or TRBV12-4, the J call TRBJ2-5; 7 bases map to TRBD1. The CDR3 is 14 residues long. J gave up 4 bases and V 2 bases, and 4 bases lay outside the gene matches.

On this clonotype: A much larger clone differs by one base, so this may be a read error. The V gene is TRBV19, the J gene TRBJ2-2; TRBD2 matches at 11 bases. With 5 bases clipped from V and 0 bases from J, the junction kept 8 bases outside the gene matches. Germline CDR1 LNHDA, CDR2 SQIVND (reference sequence). This CDR3 spans 18 amino acids. Here the CDR3 DNA reads TGTGCCAGTAGTGTACTAACTAGCGGGGGCCCGAACACCGGGGAGCTGTTTTTT. This encodes CASSVLTSGGPNTGELFF.

Here the CDR3 DNA reads TGTGCCAGCAGCGGGGGGGGGGCTGGGGCCAACGTCCTGACTTTC. It translates to CASSGGGAGANVLTF. V and J are TRBV5-6 and TRBJ2-6, with TRBD2 matching over 7 bases. The CDR3 totals 15 residues. V lost 4 bases and J lost 2; bases outside the gene matches: 3. Germline V gene data show CDR1 as SGHDT and CDR2 as YYEEEE. Complete variable domain (other parts from reference TRBV5-6 and TRBJ2-6): DAGVTQSPTHLIKTRGQQVTLRCSPKSGHDTVSWYQQALGQGPQFIFQYYEEEERQRGNFPDRFSGHQFPNYSSELNVNALLLGDSALYLCASSGGGAGANVLTFGAGSRLTVL.

This sequence joins TRBV20-1 and TRBJ1-5; D possibly corresponds to TRBD1 (5 bases). CDR1 is DFQATT, CDR2 SNEGSKA, per germline (reference sequence). The CDR3 covers 14 residues. Trimming took off 6 bases at V and 7 bases at J, with 19 bases between the two ends. The CDR3 DNA reads TGCAGTGCCACTGACCTCAGGGAAAGCCAGCCCCAGCATTTT. Translating gives CSATDLRESQPQHF.

This clonotype was seen a handful of times. This sequence joins TRBV7-9 and TRBJ2-7, with D uncertain. V lost 0 bases, J lost 2 bases, and 5 bases lay in between. Germline-derived CDR1 and CDR2 are SEHNR and FQNEAQ (reference sequence). The CDR3 has 13 residues. In nucleotides, the CDR3 is TGTGCCAGCAGCTTAGCCTATCCCTACGAGCAGTACTTC. It is translated as CASSLAYPYEQYF.

By sample share, this clonotype is medium-sized. The chain employs TRBV6-2 or TRBV6-3 and TRBJ2-1; the D gene could be TRBD1 or TRBD2 (5 bases each). The CDR3 is 13 amino acids. Per the germline V gene, CDR1 is MNHEY and CDR2 is SVGEGT. The V gene lost 6 bases and the J gene lost 8 bases, with 14 bases spanning the gap. The CDR3 sequence is CASRKSGDDEQFF. The CDR3 region has the DNA TGTGCCAGCAGGAAGAGTGGGGACGATGAGCAGTTCTTC.

This clonotype was seen a handful of times. The V call is TRBV12-3 or TRBV12-4, the J call TRBJ2-7; 10 bases are shared with TRBD1. This CDR3 region has 13 residues. Germline trimming cut 6 bases from V and 5 bases from J; bases unmatched to any gene: 4. CDR3 DNA sequence: TGTGCCAGCAGGGGACAGGGGAGGAACGAGCAGTACTTC. Its translation is CASRGQGRNEQYF.

This clonotype was recorded a few times. This chain uses TRBV7-2 with TRBJ2-1; 10 nucleotides agree with TRBD1. The CDR3 totals 15 residues. V was pared by 5 bases and J by 4 bases, with 5 bases of the junction left unmatched. CDR1 is SGHTA, CDR2 FQGNSA, per germline. CDR3 coding DNA: TGTGCCAGCAGCGTGGACAGGGGGTTTTACAATGAGCAGTTCTTC. This codes for CASSVDRGFYNEQFF.

The V call is TRBV20-1, the J call TRBJ1-3; maybe TRBD1 (5 bases). The CDR3 is made up of 15 amino acids. CDR1 is DFQATT, CDR2 SNEGSKA, per germline (reference sequence). V gave up 3 bases and J gave up 1 base, with 13 bases separating them. CDR3 sequence: CSARGGDGSGNTIYF. The CDR3 DNA is TGCAGTGCTAGGGGGGGGGATGGGTCTGGAAACACCATATATTTT.

The genes are TRBV5-5 and TRBJ2-7; 9 nucleotides agree with TRBD1. The CDR3 is 15 residues long. Trimming took 3 bases from V and 3 from J; bases not matched to a gene: 7. Per germline, CDR1 SGHKS and CDR2 YYEKEE (reference sequence). The CDR3 nucleotides read TGTGCCAGCAGCTCCCTATCGGGACAGGGCTACGAGCAGTACTTC. Translated: CASSSLSGQGYEQYF.

This clonotype is medium-sized by share. J is TRBJ1-1 and V is TRBV11-1; D not resolved. The ends were cut back, 4 bases at V and 4 bases at J, with 13 bases in the middle. Germline CDR1 is SGHAT and CDR2 is FQDESV (reference sequence). This CDR3 has 14 amino acids. Here the CDR3 DNA reads TGTGCCAGCAGCTCTACCGGAGGTCGCACTGAAGCTTTCTTT. It is translated as CASSSTGGRTEAFF.

A remark on this clonotype: A much larger clonotype is one base distant, so this may be a read error. The rearrangement links TRBV6-5 to TRBJ2-2; D gene uncertain. The V gene's germline CDR1 is MNHEY and CDR2 SVGAGI. This CDR3 spans 13 amino acids. As DNA, the CDR3 is TGTACCAGCAGTTACTACGTCCCCGGGGAGCTGTTTTTT. It specifies CTSSYYVPGELFF.

V and J are TRBV5-3 and TRBJ1-5; no clear D. TRBV5-3 is sorted into the ORF group, with uncertain function. The V and J ends lost 1 base and 3 bases respectively, with 11 bases between them. The CDR3 is 15 amino acids. The CDR3 loop reads CARSLSGLLNQPQHF. The CDR3 nucleotides are TGTGCCAGAAGCTTGTCGGGCCTTCTCAATCAGCCCCAGCATTTT.

The chain joins TRBV20-1 to TRBJ2-5, with 11 bases matching TRBD2. TRBJ2-7 explains the end of the DNA better; the J call may be wrong. This CDR3 has 16 amino acids. Germline V gene lookup returns CDR1 DFQATT and CDR2 SNEGSKA (reference sequence). CDR3 protein: CSARDSFTGLADEQYF. CDR3 bases: TGCAGTGCTAGAGACTCGTTCACGGGACTAGCGGACGAGCAGTACTTC.

Relative to its sample, this clonotype is medium-sized. V and J are TRBV6-5 and TRBJ2-5, with 12 bases aligning to TRBD2. The V gene's germline CDR1 is MNHEY and CDR2 SVGAGI. The CDR3 extends over 16 amino acids. Unmatched junction bases numbered 3, after V lost 2 bases and J lost 2 bases. The DNA for the CDR3 is TGTGCCAGCAGTTACGGGCTAGCGGGAGGGCAAGAGACCCAGTACTTC. Its translation: CASSYGLAGGQETQYF.

This clonotype was seen only a few times. The chain combines TRBV20-1 with TRBJ2-5, with a possible D match to TRBD2 (6 bases). The CDR3 extends over 14 amino acids. Germline CDR1 reads DFQATT; CDR2 reads SNEGSKA (reference sequence). V gave up 7 bases and J gave up 0 bases, with 15 bases separating them. The CDR3 spells CSVKDGTDQETQYF. CDR3 DNA: TGCAGTGTTAAGGACGGGACTGACCAAGAGACCCAGTACTTC.

This clonotype is termed medium-sized. The chain carries TRBV19 and TRBJ2-7; TRBD2 is a possible D gene (5 bases). The germline V and J ends were trimmed by 4 bases and 0 bases, with 10 bases remaining between them. The CDR3 is 14 residues long. Germline CDR1 LNHDA, CDR2 SQIVND (reference sequence). CDR3 DNA: TGTGCCAGTAGTACGAGGGTTAGCTCCTACGAGCAGTACTTC. Its translation: CASSTRVSSYEQYF. The full variable domain, its missing parts supplied by reference TRBV19 and TRBJ2-7, is DGGITQSPKYLFRKEGQNVTLSCEQNLNHDAMYWYRQDPGQGLRLIYYSQIVNDFQKGDIAEGYSVSREKKESFPLTVTSAQKNPTAFYLCASSTRVSSYEQYFGPGTRLTVT.